The 14 T cell receptor beta chains listed next were all sequenced from one sample in a study of blood T cell repertoires in COVID-19. This table comes from immunoSEQ multiplex PCR, and its TCRdb copy is limited to in-frame clones, with some not included. The sample holds roughly 65,000 clones; about 93% are singletons and the top ten take about 2.6%. Sequencing used peripheral blood. These receptors were obtained from a man between 65 and 85 years old with active COVID-19.

The gene calls are TRBV27 and TRBJ1-2, with 10 bases lining up with TRBD1. The CDR3 extends over 15 amino acids. Trimming cost V 6 bases and J 3 bases; bases outside gene matches: 7. Germline assignment: CDR1 MNHEY and CDR2 SMNVEV (reference sequence). DNA of the CDR3: TGTGCCAGCAGACAGACAGGGGGCGCGTACTATGGCTACACCTTC. Translating it yields CASRQTGGAYYGYTF.

V usage is TRBV19 and J usage is TRBJ2-7; 8 bases match TRBD1. This CDR3 contains 13 residues. The V gene's germline CDR1 is LNHDA and CDR2 SQIVND (reference sequence). The J segment lost 6 bases and the V segment lost 4 bases, leaving 5 bases of the junction unmatched. Here the CDR3 DNA reads TGTGCCAGTAGTAGCGACAGGGGAGGCGAGCAGTACGTC. It specifies CASSSDRGGEQYV.

This chain connects TRBV27 to TRBJ1-4; D remains ambiguous. V gave up 0 bases and J gave up 6 bases, with 11 bases separating them. The CDR3 consists of 15 residues. From germline, CDR1 is MNHEY and CDR2 SMNVEV (reference sequence). The chain's CDR3 is CASSLSYGYDEKLFF. The CDR3 DNA reads as TGTGCCAGCAGTTTATCGTACGGGTATGATGAAAAACTGTTTTTT.

CDR3 sequence (DNA): TGCGCCAGCAGCTTGTTGTCAGTGAACACTGAAGCTTTCTTT. Protein sequence: CASSLLSVNTEAFF. The rearrangement uses TRBV5-1 and TRBJ1-1; no definite D call. With 1 base removed from V and 0 bases from J, the gap between germline ends came to 7 bases. The CDR3 covers 14 residues. Germline CDR1 SGHRS, CDR2 YFSETQ.

This chain uses TRBV5-1 with TRBJ2-1; the D gene is possibly TRBD2 (6 bases). The V and J ends lost 4 bases and 4 bases respectively, with 18 bases between them. This CDR3 contains 16 residues. The V gene's germline CDR1 is SGHRS and CDR2 YFSETQ. The CDR3 reads CASSPGVGGPYNEQFF. In DNA form, the CDR3 reads TGCGCCAGCAGCCCAGGTGTGGGGGGACCTTACAATGAGCAGTTCTTC.

This clone came up once. This chain connects TRBV5-1 to TRBJ2-3; 7 nucleotides line up with TRBD2. Germline CDR1 reads SGHRS; CDR2 reads YFSETQ. The V gene end was trimmed by 4 bases and the J gene end by 4 bases; junction bases not matched to a gene: 15. The CDR3 loop spans 17 amino acids. The CDR3 loop reads CASSRAKLSGDSDTQYF. CDR3 in DNA: TGCGCCAGCAGCAGGGCAAAGCTAAGCGGGGACTCAGATACGCAGTATTTT.

CDR3 protein: CASSQRGRLEQYV. The CDR3, as DNA: TGCGCCAGCAGCCAAAGGGGCAGACTCGAGCAGTACGTC. The chain employs TRBV10-2 and TRBJ2-7, with D possibly being TRBD1 (5 bases). CDR3 size: 13 residues. With 6 bases removed from V and 6 bases from J, the gap between germline ends came to 15 bases. CDR1 WSHSY and CDR2 SAAADI come from the germline V gene.

This clone came up a few times. The chain links TRBV4-2 to TRBJ1-6; D is perhaps TRBD1 (6 bases). The CDR3 covers 16 residues. Germline lookup yields CDR1 LGHNA and CDR2 YNFKEQ. Trimming removed 0 bases from V and 5 bases from J, with 11 bases in between. Written as DNA, the CDR3 is TGTGCCAGCAGCCAAGAGTACAGGGATCATAATTCACCCCTCCACTTT. This translates into CASSQEYRDHNSPLHF.

The rearrangement joins TRBV7-2 to TRBJ2-7, with 10 nucleotides matching TRBD2. The germline gives CDR1 SGHTA, CDR2 FQGNSA. V was clipped by 1 base and J by 9 bases; unmatched bases: 9. The CDR3 spans 15 residues. This CDR3 reads CASSLVSSGGAGQYF. The CDR3 DNA follows: TGTGCCAGCAGCTTAGTATCCAGCGGGGGGGCCGGGCAGTACTTC. The whole variable domain, filled in from reference TRBV7-2 and TRBJ2-7, reads GAGVSQSPSNKVTEKGKDVELRCDPISGHTALYWYRQSLGQGLEFLIYFQGNSAPDKSGLPSDRFSAERTGGSVSTLTIQRTQQEDSAVYLCASSLVSSGGAGQYFGPGTRLTVT.

This chain joins TRBV19 and TRBJ1-3; possibly TRBD1 for D (5 bases). V was cut by 6 bases and J by 0 bases, with 9 bases left in between. The germline CDR1 and CDR2 sequences are LNHDA and SQIVND (reference sequence). The CDR3 covers 14 residues. The CDR3 reads CASRDGASGNTIYF. The CDR3 DNA reads TGTGCCAGTAGAGATGGGGCCTCTGGAAACACCATATATTTT. Full variable domain (rest looked up from reference TRBV19 and TRBJ1-3): DGGITQSPKYLFRKEGQNVTLSCEQNLNHDAMYWYRQDPGQGLRLIYYSQIVNDFQKGDIAEGYSVSREKKESFPLTVTSAQKNPTAFYLCASRDGASGNTIYFGEGSWLTVV.

The chain combines TRBV2 with TRBJ1-5, with D uncertain. Between the trimmed V and J ends, which lost 6 bases and 2 bases, there was a span of 11 bases. From germline, CDR1 is SNHLY and CDR2 FYNNEI. The CDR3 sequence is 14 residues long. The CDR3 loop reads CASSPVEGNQPQHF. The CDR3 DNA is TGTGCCAGCAGCCCCGTTGAGGGCAATCAGCCCCAGCATTTT.

The CDR3, as DNA: TGTGCCAGCAGTCTGCGACTAGACACCGGGGAGCTGTTTTTT. Its protein product is CASSLRLDTGELFF. This rearrangement joins TRBV27 to TRBJ2-2; D may be TRBD2 (6 bases). V was cut by 5 bases and J by 3 bases, with 10 bases left in between. The CDR3 covers 14 residues. CDR1 and CDR2 (germline): MNHEY, SMNVEV (reference sequence).

This clone was detected only once. The rearrangement uses TRBV5-1 and TRBJ1-6; 7 nucleotides line up with TRBD1. J lost 7 bases, V lost 2 bases, and 6 bases had no gene match. The CDR3 spans 15 residues. In germline, CDR1 is SGHRS, CDR2 YFSETQ. The CDR3 protein is CASSFRGLGNSPLHF. DNA of the CDR3: TGCGCCAGCAGCTTTAGGGGGCTGGGGAATTCACCCCTCCACTTT.

The gene calls are TRBV9 and TRBJ1-1; D is unclear. The CDR3 extends over 13 amino acids. The germline V and J ends were trimmed by 0 bases and 5 bases, with 8 bases remaining between them. Germline assignment: CDR1 SGDLS and CDR2 YYNGEE. CDR3 amino acids: CASSVAQRTEAFF. In DNA form, the CDR3 reads TGTGCCAGCAGCGTAGCTCAGAGGACTGAAGCTTTCTTT. Combining the CDR3 with reference TRBV9 and TRBJ1-1 gives the whole variable domain DSGVTQTPKHLITATGQRVTLRCSPRSGDLSVYWYQQSLDQGLQFLIQYYNGEERAKGNILERFSAQQFPDLHSELNLSSLELGDSALYFCASSVAQRTEAFFGQGTRLTVV.